This T cell receptor beta chain was observed in a study of blood T cell repertoires in COVID-19. J gave up 4 bases and V 1 base, and 6 bases lay outside the gene matches. CDR1 WSHSY and CDR2 SAAADI come from the germline V gene. CDR3 length: 15 residues. Profiling relied on immunoSEQ multiplex PCR, and the TCRdb table lists in-frame clones only, not all of them. The repertoire holds roughly 250,000 clones, with around 89% as singletons. The source is a man aged 50 to 60 who had been exposed to COVID-19. The rearrangement links TRBV10-2 to TRBJ2-7, with TRBD1 matching 8 bases. Sequencing was done on a sample of PBMCs or T cells enriched from blood (not recorded which). CDR3 DNA sequence: TGCGCCAGCAGTGAGTACCCAGGGGGCCGATACGAGCAGTACGTC. Protein sequence: CASSEYPGGRYEQYV.